This is a list of T cell receptor beta chains from one sample in a study of regulatory T cells in long-lasting Graves disease. TCRdb called the multiplex PCR reads again in MiXCR, with one record for every CDR3 protein. Of over 650,000 distinct CDR3 sequences listed, about 32% are singletons. This material consisted of peripheral blood mononuclear cells (PBMCs), taken when the disease was refractory, from a patient treated with antithyroid drugs. All receptors come from a female donor with Graves disease. Both conserved end residues are part of each CDR3. Each record gives: CDR3 protein, CDR3 DNA, V gene, clone size, J gene, D gene. The D gene is left open where the match is weak. The listing skips clone size in some rows; elsewhere it reads once, few, many or a size class.

CDR3: CASSPTSGRRGNIQYF
DNA: TGCGCCAGCAGCCCGACTAGCGGGAGAAGGGGAAACATTCAGTACTTC
V: TRBV5-1
size: few
J: TRBJ2-4
D: TRBD2

CDR3: CASSQDLQSKAFF
DNA: TGCGCCAGCAGCCAAGATCTACAGTCAAAAGCTTTCTTT
V: TRBV4-1
size: NA
J: TRBJ1-1
D: NA

CDR3: CASTPGLAGAGGELFF
DNA: TGTGCCAGCACCCCAGGACTAGCGGGGGCCGGCGGGGAGCTGTTTTTT
V: TRBV28
size: NA
J: TRBJ2-2
D: TRBD2

CDR3: CASSYARGMYEQYF
DNA: TGTGCCAGCAGTTATGCCAGGGGGATGTACGAGCAGTACTTC
V: TRBV28
size: NA
J: TRBJ2-7
D: TRBD1

CDR3: CAIRGTRYEQYF
DNA: TGTGCCATCAGAGGGACGAGGTACGAGCAGTACTTC
V: TRBV10-3
size: few
J: TRBJ2-7
D: NA

CDR3: CASSLASGFSYEQYF
DNA: TGTGCCAGCAGTTTGGCTAGCGGTTTTTCCTACGAGCAGTACTTC
V: TRBV12-3/TRBV12-4
size: NA
J: TRBJ2-7
D: TRBD2

CDR3: CASSLVQGVGAYEQYF
DNA: TGTGCCAGCAGCTTAGTGCAGGGTGTAGGGGCCTACGAGCAGTACTTC
V: TRBV7-2
size: NA
J: TRBJ2-7
D: NA

CDR3: CASGSTGFTEAFF
DNA: TGTGCTAGTGGTTCCACAGGTTTCACTGAAGCTTTCTTT
V: TRBV12-5
size: NA
J: TRBJ1-1
D: NA

CDR3: CASSPQGAPDTEAFF
DNA: TGTGCCAGCTCACCACAGGGGGCGCCAGACACTGAAGCTTTCTTT
V: TRBV18
size: few
J: TRBJ1-1
D: TRBD1

CDR3: CASRNTGNTEAFF
DNA: TGTGCCAGCAGAAACACAGGGAACACTGAAGCTTTCTTT
V: TRBV12-3/TRBV12-4
size: many
J: TRBJ1-1
D: NA

CDR3: CASRTGAGTEAFF
DNA: TGTGCCAGCAGGACAGGGGCGGGCACTGAAGCTTTCTTT
V: TRBV6-1
size: NA
J: TRBJ1-1
D: TRBD1

CDR3: CASSPSGTTSNYGYTF
DNA: TGTGCCAGCAGCCCTTCGGGGACCACCTCCAACTATGGCTACACCTTC
V: TRBV5-6
size: NA
J: TRBJ1-2
D: NA

CDR3: CASSGLSGGQETQYF
DNA: TGTGCCAGCAGCGGACTAAGTGGAGGACAAGAGACCCAGTACTTC
V: TRBV9
size: NA
J: TRBJ2-5
D: NA

CDR3: CASRMVGSGLNTEAFF
DNA: TGTGCCAGTCGGATGGTTGGATCGGGATTGAACACTGAAGCTTTCTTT
V: TRBV19
size: NA
J: TRBJ1-1
D: NA

CDR3: CASSKNRDYVNYGYTF
DNA: TGTGCCAGCTCAAAGAACAGGGACTACGTTAACTATGGCTACACCTTC
V: TRBV18
size: few
J: TRBJ1-2
D: NA

CDR3: CSAPRQGAGDSPLHF
DNA: TGCAGTGCTCCCCGACAGGGGGCAGGGGATTCACCCCTCCACTTT
V: TRBV20-1
size: NA
J: TRBJ1-6
D: TRBD1

CDR3: CASRGGPETQYF
DNA: TGTGCCAGCAGGGGAGGGCCGGAGACCCAGTACTTC
V: TRBV2
size: NA
J: TRBJ2-5
D: TRBD2

CDR3: CASSLGKTGANVLTF
DNA: TGTGCCAGCAGTTTGGGGAAGACTGGGGCCAACGTCCTGACTTTC
V: TRBV12-3/TRBV12-4
size: NA
J: TRBJ2-6
D: NA

CDR3: CASVSQGTEAFF
DNA: TGTGCCAGCGTCTCCCAGGGAACTGAAGCTTTCTTT
V: TRBV27
size: NA
J: TRBJ1-1
D: NA

CDR3: CASTKWGTGSYEQYF
DNA: TGTGCCAGCACCAAATGGGGGACGGGCTCCTACGAGCAGTACTTC
V: TRBV11-2
size: once
J: TRBJ2-7
D: NA

CDR3: CASSINARRTEAFF
DNA: TGTGCCAGTAGTATTAATGCAAGACGGACTGAAGCTTTCTTT
V: TRBV19
size: NA
J: TRBJ1-1
D: NA

CDR3: CASSEGLVVWSYEQYF
DNA: TGTGCCAGCAGTGAAGGGCTGGTGGTATGGTCCTACGAGCAGTACTTC
V: TRBV6-1
size: NA
J: TRBJ2-7
D: NA

CDR3: CSAQGRLGYTF
DNA: TGCAGTGCTCAGGGCAGGCTGGGCTACACCTTC
V: TRBV20-1
size: NA
J: TRBJ1-2
D: NA

CDR3: CSARVPSDYEQYF
DNA: TGCAGTGCTAGAGTGCCCTCGGACTACGAGCAGTACTTC
V: TRBV20-1
size: NA
J: TRBJ2-7
D: NA

CDR3: CASSLRRGSGSPLHF
DNA: TGTGCCAGCAGTTTAAGGAGGGGAAGCGGATCACCCCTCCACTTT
V: TRBV28
size: NA
J: TRBJ1-6
D: NA

CDR3: CSARTGSSTDTQYF
DNA: TGCAGTGCAAGGACAGGTTCTAGCACAGATACGCAGTATTTT
V: TRBV20-1
size: few
J: TRBJ2-3
D: TRBD1

CDR3: CASSERGPTEAFF
DNA: TGTGCCAGCAGTGAACGGGGACCCACTGAAGCTTTCTTT
V: TRBV6-1
size: few
J: TRBJ1-1
D: NA

CDR3: CASSVAGYNSPLHF
DNA: TGTGCCAGCAGCGTAGCAGGTTATAATTCACCTCTCCACTTT
V: TRBV9
size: NA
J: TRBJ1-6
D: NA

CDR3: CAVVAGGVETQYF
DNA: TGTGCCGTTGTAGCGGGAGGGGTGGAGACCCAGTACTTC
V: TRBV28
size: many
J: TRBJ2-5
D: TRBD2

CDR3: CASSRTSVATEAFF
DNA: TGTGCCAGCAGCAGGACCAGCGTGGCCACTGAAGCTTTCTTT
V: TRBV5-5
size: NA
J: TRBJ1-1
D: NA

CDR3: CASSESTGGKLFF
DNA: TGCGCCAGCAGTGAGTCGACCGGTGGAAAACTGTTTTTT
V: TRBV10-2
size: NA
J: TRBJ1-4
D: NA

CDR3: CTSSYPYAGQGAQVEKLFF
DNA: TGTACCAGCAGTTACCCATACGCGGGACAGGGAGCCCAAGTAGAAAAACTGTTTTTT
V: TRBV6-5
size: NA
J: TRBJ1-4
D: TRBD1

CDR3: CASSLVGTQETQYF
DNA: TGTGCCAGCAGTCTAGTAGGGACTCAAGAGACCCAGTACTTC
V: TRBV27
size: many
J: TRBJ2-5
D: NA

CDR3: CASSRGPNSGNTIYF
DNA: TGTGCCAGCTCAAGGGGTCCGAACTCTGGAAACACCATATATTTT
V: TRBV18
size: few
J: TRBJ1-3
D: NA

CDR3: CASGLERHPGLAGDTGELFF
DNA: TGTGCTAGTGGTTTGGAAAGGCACCCAGGACTAGCGGGAGACACCGGGGAGCTGTTTTTT
V: TRBV12-5
size: NA
J: TRBJ2-2
D: TRBD2

CDR3: CASSQDSGNQPQHF
DNA: TGTGCCAGCAGCCAAGATTCAGGCAATCAGCCCCAGCATTTT
V: TRBV3-1
size: NA
J: TRBJ1-5
D: NA

CDR3: CASSILQGNQPQHF
DNA: TGTGCCAGTAGTATATTACAGGGCAATCAGCCCCAGCATTTT
V: TRBV19
size: few
J: TRBJ1-5
D: NA

CDR3: CSADTGGELFF
DNA: TGCAGTGCTGATACAGGGGGGGAGCTGTTTTTT
V: TRBV20-1
size: few
J: TRBJ2-2
D: NA

CDR3: CASRATGGGTEAFF
DNA: TGTGCCAGCAGAGCTACAGGGGGAGGGACTGAAGCTTTCTTT
V: TRBV28
size: many
J: TRBJ1-1
D: TRBD1

CDR3: CASSARQAAQDTEAFF
DNA: TGTGCCAGCAGTGCCCGACAGGCCGCTCAGGACACTGAAGCTTTCTTT
V: TRBV28
size: many
J: TRBJ1-1
D: NA

CDR3: CASSPGGQGVSPLHF
DNA: TGTGCCAGCAGCCCGGGAGGACAGGGGGTTTCACCCCTCCACTTT
V: TRBV3-1
size: few
J: TRBJ1-6
D: TRBD1

CDR3: CASSHRTSGSDEQFF
DNA: TGCGCCAGCAGTCACCGGACTAGCGGGTCCGATGAGCAGTTCTTC
V: TRBV5-1
size: once
J: TRBJ2-1
D: TRBD2

CDR3: CASSLQDEHTEAFF
DNA: TGTGCCAGCAGCCTACAGGATGAACACACTGAAGCTTTCTTT
V: TRBV27
size: NA
J: TRBJ1-1
D: NA

CDR3: CATSGPDIGEQFF
DNA: TGTGCCACCAGTGGCCCGGACATCGGTGAGCAGTTCTTC
V: TRBV24-1
size: NA
J: TRBJ2-1
D: NA

CDR3: CASLRDRNEKLFF
DNA: TGTGCCAGCCTCCGGGACAGAAATGAAAAACTGTTTTTT
V: TRBV6-2/TRBV6-3
size: few
J: TRBJ1-4
D: TRBD1

CDR3: CASSQDWSIGEKLFF
DNA: TGTGCCAGCAGCCAAGATTGGAGTATAGGTGAAAAACTGTTTTTT
V: TRBV3-1
size: few
J: TRBJ1-4
D: NA

CDR3: CAWSVPGLASCNSYEQYF
DNA: TGTGCCTGGAGTGTACCGGGACTAGCTTCGTGCAACTCCTACGAGCAGTACTTC
V: TRBV30
size: NA
J: TRBJ2-7
D: TRBD2

CDR3: CASSFPTGNYGYTF
DNA: TGTGCCAGTAGTTTCCCGACAGGGAACTATGGCTACACCTTC
V: TRBV19
size: few
J: TRBJ1-2
D: TRBD1

CDR3: CSAGTSGRGYEQYF
DNA: TGCAGTGCCGGGACTAGCGGGAGGGGCTACGAGCAGTACTTC
V: TRBV20-1
size: NA
J: TRBJ2-7
D: TRBD2

CDR3: CATSRVVEFGGTTQYF
DNA: TGTGCCACCAGCAGAGTGGTCGAGTTCGGGGGAACTACCCAGTACTTC
V: TRBV15
size: few
J: TRBJ2-5
D: NA

CDR3: CATSLDRGGTEAFF
DNA: TGTGCCACCAGCTTGGACAGGGGGGGCACTGAAGCTTTCTTT
V: TRBV15
size: many
J: TRBJ1-1
D: TRBD1

CDR3: CASSLVSVRTEAFF
DNA: TGTGCCAGCAGCTTAGTCTCGGTACGAACTGAAGCTTTCTTT
V: TRBV11-2
size: NA
J: TRBJ1-1
D: NA

CDR3: CSAPDRSSTNEKLFF
DNA: TGCAGTGCGCCGGACAGGAGCTCAACTAATGAAAAACTGTTTTTT
V: TRBV20-1
size: few
J: TRBJ1-4
D: TRBD1

CDR3: CSANSGPLSGANVLTF
DNA: TGCAGTGCTAACTCCGGGCCTCTCTCTGGGGCCAACGTCCTGACTTTC
V: TRBV20-1
size: few
J: TRBJ2-6
D: NA

CDR3: CASGWTGASLSNQPQHF
DNA: TGTGCTAGTGGTTGGACAGGGGCTAGTCTAAGCAATCAGCCCCAGCATTTT
V: TRBV12-5
size: few
J: TRBJ1-5
D: TRBD1

CDR3: CASSITSTGTEAFF
DNA: TGTGCCAGCAGTATAACCTCTACAGGGACGGAGGCTTTCTTT
V: TRBV28
size: NA
J: TRBJ1-1
D: NA

CDR3: CASTASNEAFF
DNA: TGTGCCAGCACCGCATCTAATGAAGCTTTCTTT
V: TRBV28
size: few
J: TRBJ1-1
D: NA

CDR3: CASSSYRAPNTEAFF
DNA: TGCGCCAGCAGCTCTTACAGAGCACCGAACACTGAAGCTTTCTTT
V: TRBV5-1
size: NA
J: TRBJ1-1
D: NA